Below, 17 T cell receptor beta chains from the same sample are listed, as sequenced in a study of vaccination effects on CD4 cells after COVID-19. This table comes from immunoSEQ multiplex PCR, and its TCRdb copy is limited to in-frame clones, with some not included. The sample includes 50,000 to 60,000 clones, over 60% of them seen just once. Antigens of these TCRs are unknown. Following 10 days of culture, CD4+ T cells were isolated. The material was CD4+ T cells from PBMCs cultured without peptide, obtained before COVID-19 vaccination. These receptors were taken from a human donor who received a COVID-19 vaccine.

The chain is built from TRBV24-1 and TRBJ2-1, with 9 bases that match TRBD1. CDR3 length: 15 amino acids. V gave up 5 bases and J gave up 6 bases; unmatched junction bases: 7. Looked up from germline, CDR1 is KGHDR and CDR2 is SFDVKD. The CDR3 DNA reads as TGTGCCACCAGTGCCCCGGGGGACAGGGCCAATGAGCAGTTCTTC. This gives the protein CATSAPGDRANEQFF.

This clone was seen a single time. The CDR3 DNA reads as TGTGCCAGCAGCATTCAGGGGGCGGGTACTGGGGCCAACGTCCTGACTTTC. It is translated as CASSIQGAGTGANVLTF. The V gene is TRBV7-3, the J gene TRBJ2-6; 8 bases line up with TRBD1. The CDR3 is 17 residues long. The germline gives CDR1 SGHTA, CDR2 FQGTGA. J was trimmed by 2 bases and V by 5 bases; bases with no gene match: 8.

This CDR3 reads CASSGLGGASTDTQYF. In DNA form, the CDR3 reads TGTGCCAGCAGCGGCCTCGGAGGGGCCAGCACAGATACGCAGTATTTT. V gene TRBV7-9 combines with J gene TRBJ2-3; weak D call: TRBD2 (6 bases). The germline V gene encodes CDR1 SEHNR and CDR2 FQNEAQ (reference sequence). The CDR3 contains 16 residues. V shed 5 bases and J shed 0 bases, with 15 bases lying between them.

In this sample, this clone turned up a few times. This sequence joins TRBV6-5 and TRBJ1-6; D gene uncertain. Germline assignment: CDR1 MNHEY and CDR2 SVGAGI. The V end lost 4 bases, the J end lost 9 bases, and 16 bases lay between the germline ends. The CDR3 spans 15 residues. CDR3: CASSFRTGSGSPLHF. The CDR3 DNA reads TGTGCCAGCAGTTTTCGCACTGGGTCGGGTTCACCCCTCCACTTT.

CDR3 residues: CASSSRTSSYNEQFF. CDR3 DNA sequence: TGTGCCAGCAGCTCCAGGACTAGCTCCTACAATGAGCAGTTCTTC. The gene calls are TRBV7-2 and TRBJ2-1; 7 bases map to TRBD2. This CDR3 has 15 residues. CDR1 and CDR2 (germline): SGHTA, FQGNSA. Trimming cost V 4 bases and J 0 bases; bases outside gene matches: 3.

This chain connects TRBV9 to TRBJ1-2; D not resolved. In germline, CDR1 is SGDLS, CDR2 YYNGEE. The CDR3 runs to 12 residues. Trimming took off 0 bases at V and 8 bases at J, with 8 bases between the two ends. The CDR3 reads CASSVEGWGYTF. In nucleotides, the CDR3 is TGTGCCAGCAGCGTAGAAGGATGGGGCTACACCTTC.

J is TRBJ2-3 and V is TRBV7-8; possible D gene TRBD2, 5 bases. Germline values: CDR1 SGHVS, CDR2 FQNEAQ. This CDR3 is 16 amino acids long. Trimming took off 6 bases at V and 6 bases at J, with 22 bases between the two ends. The CDR3 here is CASRRSLDRFVDTQYF. DNA for the CDR3: TGTGCCAGCAGAAGATCACTAGATAGGTTTGTGGATACGCAGTATTTT.

The chain uses TRBV28 and TRBJ2-6; D is possibly TRBD1 or TRBD2 (5 bases each). The germline gives CDR1 MDHEN, CDR2 SYDVKM. The V and J ends lost 4 bases and 3 bases respectively, with 16 bases between them. The CDR3 loop spans 17 amino acids. The CDR3 reads CASSSLGDRGGANVLTF. CDR3 DNA sequence: TGTGCCAGCAGTTCCCTAGGGGACCGGGGTGGGGCCAACGTCCTGACTTTC. Full variable domain (rest looked up from reference TRBV28 and TRBJ2-6): DVKVTQSSRYLVKRTGEKVFLECVQDMDHENMFWYRQDPGLGLRLIYFSYDVKMKEKGDIPEGYSVSREKKERFSLILESASTNQTSMYLCASSSLGDRGGANVLTFGAGSRLTVL.

The chain links TRBV3-1 (or the pseudogene TRBV3-2) to TRBJ2-3, with D unresolved. This CDR3 spans 15 amino acids. Per the germline V gene, CDR1 is LGHDT and CDR2 is YNNKEL (reference sequence). The V and J ends lost 1 base and 3 bases respectively, with 11 bases between them. The CDR3 region has the DNA TGTGCCAGCAGCCAAGTTCACCTAGGAACAGATACGCAGTATTTT. Translated: CASSQVHLGTDTQYF.

This sequence joins TRBV5-1 and TRBJ2-7; D not certain. The germline CDR1 and CDR2 sequences are SGHRS and YFSETQ. This CDR3 is built from 13 residues. The germline V and J ends were trimmed by 0 bases and 7 bases, with 11 bases remaining between them. CDR3 residues: CASSLEGSGEQYV. CDR3 coding DNA: TGCGCCAGCAGCTTGGAAGGGTCCGGGGAGCAGTACGTC.

The gene calls are TRBV4-3 and TRBJ2-5, with TRBD2 identical over 10 bases. V gave up 3 bases and J gave up 3 bases; unmatched junction bases: 7. The CDR3 consists of 16 residues. CDR1 and CDR2 from the germline V gene are LGHNA and YSLEER. The CDR3 region has the DNA TGCGCCAGCAGCCAGGCGGGGCTAGCGGGGGAAGAGACCCAGTACTTC. Protein: CASSQAGLAGEETQYF.

The sample holds a few counts of this clone. This chain joins TRBV30 and TRBJ1-5, with 7 bases identical to TRBD1. The CDR3 covers 14 residues. V shed 0 bases and J 7 bases; nucleotides not matched to a gene: 6. CDR1 and CDR2 (germline): GTSNPN, SVGIG (reference sequence). CDR3 residues: CAWSVHRGGQPQHF. The CDR3 bases are TGTGCCTGGAGTGTCCACCGAGGGGGCCAGCCCCAGCATTTT.

The V call is TRBV6-1, the J call TRBJ1-2; D remains unclear. CDR1 is MNHNS and CDR2 is SASEGT in the germline V gene. The CDR3 contains 12 residues. V was clipped by 1 base and J by 7 bases, with 7 bases between them. CDR3 loop: CASSEGRGGYTF. CDR3 nucleotides: TGTGCCAGCAGTGAAGGGAGAGGTGGCTACACCTTC.

The chain combines TRBV9 with TRBJ2-5, with TRBD2 identical over 7 bases. The CDR3 consists of 16 residues. Germline CDR1 is SGDLS and CDR2 is YYNGEE. V shed 0 bases, J shed 4 bases, and the junction held 9 bases outside the gene matches. As DNA, the CDR3 is TGTGCCAGCAGCGTAGAGGAGCGGGGTAGGGGAGAGACCCAGTACTTC. It specifies CASSVEERGRGETQYF.

The rearrangement links TRBV6-1 to TRBJ2-2, with 11 bases lining up with TRBD2. The CDR3 loop spans 18 amino acids. The trim removed 4 bases at V and 7 bases at J, leaving 14 bases unmatched. CDR1 is MNHNS and CDR2 is SASEGT in the germline V gene. In nucleotides, the CDR3 is TGTGCCAGCAGTGCTATTCGAACTAGCGGGGGATTAATCGGGGAGCTGTTTTTT. It yields the protein CASSAIRTSGGLIGELFF.

This clone was seen once. The rearrangement joins TRBV27 to TRBJ1-6; weak D call: TRBD1 (6 bases). CDR1 MNHEY and CDR2 SMNVEV come from the germline V gene (reference sequence). Trimming cost V 2 bases and J 7 bases, with 12 bases left between them. This CDR3 has 15 residues. CDR3 nucleotides: TGTGCCAGCAGTTTAGTAGGGACACCGAATTCACCCCTCCACTTT. Protein sequence: CASSLVGTPNSPLHF.

This chain joins TRBV6-5 and TRBJ1-5; a possible D gene is TRBD1 (6 bases). The CDR3 is 14 amino acids. Per germline, CDR1 MNHEY and CDR2 SVGAGI. V shed 5 bases and J shed 2 bases, with 10 bases lying between them. CDR3 sequence reads: CASSTHRGNQPQHF. In DNA form, the CDR3 reads TGTGCCAGCAGTACTCACAGGGGCAATCAGCCCCAGCATTTT.